This T cell receptor (beta chain) comes out of a study of glioma-infiltrating T cells after dendritic cell vaccination. Turning to the study itself: Autologous tumor lysate was loaded overnight onto monocyte-derived dendritic cells grown seven days with IL-4 and GM-CSF.

Time point indicated: after dendritic cell vaccination, including at tumor progression/relapse. Only patients with spare fresh-frozen tumor and over two years of follow-up were included. CDR1 and CDR2 from the germline V gene are SGHRS and YFSETQ. The CDR3 sequence is 14 residues long. Between the trimmed V and J ends, which lost 4 bases and 2 bases, there was a span of 11 bases. The protocol was immunoSEQ multiplex PCR, while the TCRdb copy is restricted to in-frame clones and leaves out a portion. The table has roughly 100,000 clones, roughly 80% seen once. The sample in question was blood, obtained after dendritic cell vaccination. The receptor was isolated from a human donor with glioblastoma. This chain links TRBV5-1 with TRBJ2-3; a weak D match, TRBD1 (6 bases). CDR3 nucleotide sequence: TGCGCCAGCAGCAGACAGGATTCCACAGATACGCAGTATTTT. It translates to CASSRQDSTDTQYF.